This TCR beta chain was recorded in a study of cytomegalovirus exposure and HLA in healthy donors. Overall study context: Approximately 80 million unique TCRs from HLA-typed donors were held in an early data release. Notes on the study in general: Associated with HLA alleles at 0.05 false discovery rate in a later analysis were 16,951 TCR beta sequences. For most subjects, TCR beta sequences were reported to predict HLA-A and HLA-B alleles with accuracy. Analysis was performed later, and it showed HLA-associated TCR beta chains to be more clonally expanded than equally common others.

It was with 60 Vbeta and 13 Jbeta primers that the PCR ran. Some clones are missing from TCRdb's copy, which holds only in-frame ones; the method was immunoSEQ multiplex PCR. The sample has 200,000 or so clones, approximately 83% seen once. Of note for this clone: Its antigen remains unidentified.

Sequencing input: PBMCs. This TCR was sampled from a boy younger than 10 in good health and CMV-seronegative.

CDR3 region: CASIRSPWGLYEQYF. In DNA form, the CDR3 reads TGTGCCAGCATTAGAAGCCCTTGGGGACTCTACGAGCAGTACTTC. This rearrangement joins TRBV6-1 to TRBJ2-7; TRBD2 is a possible D gene (6 bases). The CDR3 consists of 15 residues. Germline V CDR1 and CDR2: MNHNS, SASEGT. The germline V and J ends were trimmed by 7 bases and 3 bases, with 19 bases remaining between them.